Given below is one TCR beta chain in context. There is no known antigen for this receptor. No quality values exist for individual bases; no much larger clone is one base distant. This specimen comes from a study of PD-1 blockade in classical Hodgkin lymphoma (dated by TCRdb to 2018 to 2020). With respect to the entire study: Nivolumab dosing was 3 mg/kg intravenously every 2 weeks, continuing until either disease progression or unacceptable toxicity. A peripheral blood immune signature of response to PD-1 blockade in classical Hodgkin lymphoma was defined using TCR beta sequencing and CyTOF. The investigation overall reported the following: Patients starting nivolumab less than 1 year after ASCT had lower diversity and were excluded from later analyses to avoid confounding by immune reconstitution. CD4+ but not CD8+ TCR diversity rose significantly by C4D1 (p=0.0027 vs p=0.16), most apparent in complete responders (p=0.02). Newly diagnosed patients were reported to have lower baseline TCR diversity than healthy donors, and relapsed/refractory patients were reported to have lower baseline TCR diversity still. Baseline diversity similar to that of newly diagnosed patients was observed in trial patients achieving complete response, whereas significantly lower diversity was observed in partial responders and progressors. The study covered only a single clinical trial cohort, and the causes of the repertoire differences, possibly disease activity or prior therapy, were still not defined.

The time point label on this specimen signifies: cycle 1 day 1 (C1D1), immediately before nivolumab initiation. Relapse after autologous stem cell transplantation had occurred in all trial patients, and cohorts A, B and C were distinguished by prior brentuximab vedotin exposure. The trial cohort included 56 patients with relapsed/refractory classical Hodgkin lymphoma, and each patient had a best overall response of complete response, partial response or progressive disease. Single-agent nivolumab was administered to trial patients in the multi-cohort phase II CheckMate 205 trial. An independent review committee assessed best overall response using the 2007 International Working Group response criteria. Trial PBMCs were collected just before the start of nivolumab (C1D1) and during therapy at cycle 2 day 1 and cycle 4 day 1. Peripheral blood was collected in 8 mL Vacutainer Cell Preparation Tubes, from which PBMCs were isolated by centrifugation and then cryopreserved.

Genomic DNA was extracted with the Qiagen DNeasy kit from unsorted PBMCs and from negatively selected CD4+ and CD8+ fractions. Using primers that anneal to V and J segments, immunoSEQ multiplex PCR amplified the TCR beta CDR3 regions. A synthetic immune receptor repertoire was used to minimize amplification bias, and remaining bias was computationally removed after sequencing. The paper's data handling went like this. Repertoire diversity was quantified as the Shannon entropy index using custom Python scripts. Unsorted, CD4+ and CD8+ repertoires were analyzed separately, except for combined analyses in which CD4+ and CD8+ sequences were merged in silico. A clone counted as expanded when the clone's frequency after treatment rose at least 2-fold relative to C1D1, and clones undetected at baseline were given a pseudocount of 0.5. Singleton clones were defined as clones with 0 or 1 copy at C1D1, and non-singleton clones were defined as clones with 2 or more copies. By matching protein sequences in sorted samples from the same patient, clones expanded in unsorted samples were annotated as CD4+, CD8+ or unknown. Wilcoxon tests on paired samples were used to test changes in diversity from C1D1 to C4D1. TCRdb mirrors the immuneACCESS table, restricted to in-frame sequences. Some clones are absent from its copies; in checked studies, under half trace to an unresolved V gene, and the reason for the others is unknown. V and J calls and clone size are copied from that table; D and trimming were computed from the DNA. This sample comprises 60,000 to 65,000 clones, approximately 89% of them detected only once. Clones ranked in the top ten supply roughly an eighth of the sample.

The receptor's source is a human donor with classical Hodgkin lymphoma. The input for sequencing was peripheral blood mononuclear cells (PBMCs), taken at baseline.

The CDR3 here reads CSVDRGGGNYGYTF. Here is the DNA: TGCAGCGTCGACCGGGGGGGAGGTAACTATGGCTACACCTTC. The chain employs TRBV29-1 and TRBJ1-2; a tentative D match to TRBD1 spans 5 bases. The cysteine opens and the phenylalanine closes a CDR3 of 14 amino acids. The kept DNA is CDR3 alone, 42 bases in frame from the first base. CDR1 and CDR2 are drawn from the germline V gene: SQVTM, ANQGSEA. V is pared back by 6 bases and J by 1 base, with 15 bases lying between the germline termini. The full variable domain, completed from the reference TRBV29-1 and TRBJ1-2 proteins outside the CDR3, reads SAVISQKPSRDICQRGTSLTIQCQVDSQVTMMFWYRQQPGQSLTLIATANQGSEATYESGFVIDKFPISRPNLTFSTLTVSNMSPEDSSIYLCSVDRGGGNYGYTFGSGTRLTVV.